This T cell receptor beta chain was identified in a study of Graves' ophthalmopathy and Graves' hyperthyroidism. In germline, CDR1 is MGHRA, CDR2 YSYEKL. The CDR3 covers 13 residues. J gave up 6 bases and V 3 bases, and 2 bases lay outside the gene matches. CDR3 regions of TCR beta were amplified from RNA transcripts. A first-round RT-PCR used HTBI primers, followed by a second-round multiplex PCR. TCRdb independently ran MiXCR on the multiplex PCR reads; one entry per CDR3 protein. This table has hundreds of thousands of distinct CDR3 sequences, roughly 39% appearing once. The source material was peripheral blood. The receptor was derived from an adult man with Graves' ophthalmopathy. This chain connects TRBV4-1 to TRBJ2-7; 10 bases fit TRBD1. For the CDR3, the DNA is TGCGCCAGCAGCCACGGGACAGGGGTCGAGCAGTACTTC. It codes for CASSHGTGVEQYF.